Each of the 17 T cell receptor beta chains below was sequenced from the same sample in a study of metastatic and nonmetastatic thyroid tumors. TCRdb re-called clones via MiXCR from the PCR reads. The sample records roughly 14,000 clones, around 3.8% being singletons. Each patient came to thyroid surgery without any prior treatment (of any kind). Sequencing input: tumor tissue. These receptors were taken from a female donor with papillary thyroid cancer or a benign thyroid nodule (not recorded which). Some clones in this sample may be carry-over from other donors' samples.

This clone was found many times. V usage is TRBV24-1 and J usage is TRBJ1-4, with D unclear. The CDR3 length is 12 residues. V lost 0 bases and J lost 11, with 6 bases in between. From germline, CDR1 is KGHDR and CDR2 SFDVKD. The CDR3 bases are TGTGCCACCAGTGATTTGGACGGGAAACTGTTTTTT. Protein sequence: CATSDLDGKLFF.

Points on this clone: Without the conserved terminal phenylalanine or tryptophan, this CDR3 likely stems from a read error. The V gene is TRBV11-2, the J gene TRBJ2-1, with D possibly being TRBD2 (6 bases). Germline V lookup: CDR1 SGHAT, CDR2 FQNNGV. CDR3 length: 13 amino acids. Trimming removed 0 bases from V and 11 bases from J, with 11 bases in between. The CDR3 DNA is TGTGCCAGCAGCTTAGAATTACGGGGGAAGCAGTTCTCC. Translating gives CASSLELRGKQFS.

The CDR3 coding sequence is TGTGCCAGCAGCTTAAGGGGGAGGGCCTCGCCCTACGAGCAGTACTTC. This codes for CASSLRGRASPYEQYF. The chain recombines TRBV11-2 with TRBJ2-7; weak D call: TRBD2 (7 bases). Trimming took 2 bases from V and 2 from J, leaving 16 bases between them. This CDR3 has 16 amino acids. Looked up from germline, CDR1 is SGHAT and CDR2 is FQNNGV.

This chain joins TRBV5-1 and TRBJ2-2; no clear D. CDR1 SGHRS and CDR2 YFSETQ come from the germline V gene. This CDR3 has 14 residues. V was trimmed by 0 bases and J by 2 bases, leaving 5 bases between them. CDR3: CASSLDVNTGELFF. The CDR3 nucleotides read TGCGCCAGCAGCTTGGACGTTAACACCGGGGAGCTGTTTTTT.

This clone has a handful of counts. This chain links TRBV19 with TRBJ1-1, with D possibly matching TRBD1 (5 bases). The CDR3 runs to 13 residues. Germline CDR1 is LNHDA and CDR2 is SQIVND (reference sequence). The V end lost 3 bases, the J end lost 6 bases, and 11 bases lay between the germline ends. CDR3 coding DNA: TGTGCCAGTAGTATTGAAAGAGGGGCTGAAGCTTTCTTT. Translated: CASSIERGAEAFF. The whole variable domain, filled in from reference TRBV19 and TRBJ1-1, reads DGGITQSPKYLFRKEGQNVTLSCEQNLNHDAMYWYRQDPGQGLRLIYYSQIVNDFQKGDIAEGYSVSREKKESFPLTVTSAQKNPTAFYLCASSIERGAEAFFGQGTRLTVV.

This clone was observed a few times. The gene calls are TRBV6-2 or TRBV6-3 and TRBJ1-2; the match to TRBD1 covers 11 bases. The CDR3 loop spans 14 amino acids. V was clipped by 7 bases and J by 3 bases; unmatched bases: 4. Per germline, CDR1 MNHEY and CDR2 SVGEGT. The CDR3 nucleotides read TGTGCCAGCAAGGACAGGGGGCACTACTATGGCTACACCTTC. It codes for CASKDRGHYYGYTF.

The V gene is TRBV10-2, the J gene TRBJ2-3; 8 nucleotides align to TRBD2. This CDR3 is built from 20 residues. Looked up from germline, CDR1 is WSHSY and CDR2 is SAAADI. V lost 2 bases and J lost 0; bases outside the gene matches: 16. CDR3 DNA sequence: TGCGCCAGCAGTGAGCCAACTCCGGGACTAGGGGGAGGCAGCACAGATACGCAGTATTTT. Amino acids: CASSEPTPGLGGGSTDTQYF.

This sequence joins TRBV6-5 and TRBJ2-7; D might be TRBD1 (6 bases). V was shortened by 6 bases and J by 3 bases, with 15 bases between the two germline ends. The CDR3 loop spans 14 amino acids. Germline CDR1 reads MNHEY; CDR2 reads SVGAGI. The chain's CDR3 is CASSLTTGNYEQYF. The DNA of the CDR3 is TGTGCCAGCAGCTTAACTACAGGGAACTACGAGCAGTACTTC.

This clone was seen only a few times. The chain joins TRBV4-3 to TRBJ2-7; D ambiguous. The CDR3 consists of 15 residues. Germline loops: CDR1 LGHNA, CDR2 YSLEER. Trimming pared 0 bases from V and 0 bases from J, leaving 9 bases between. The CDR3 DNA reads as TGCGCCAGCAGCCAAGAGGAAGGTAGCTCCTACGAGCAGTACTTC. As protein: CASSQEEGSSYEQYF.

A remark on this clone: A much bigger clone sits one base away, suggesting this may be a read error. This sample also contains other DNA sequences that code for the same CDR3. The chain couples TRBV27 to TRBJ1-1, with D unclear. Germline CDR1 reads MNHEY; CDR2 reads SMNVEV (reference sequence). The CDR3 has 11 amino acids. This CDR3 is CASSLGLEAFF. As DNA, the CDR3 is TGCGCCAGCAGTTTAGGGCTTGAAGCTTTCTTT.

Turning to this clone: The junction and the germline gene differ at one end; a read error may be behind it. This chain joins TRBV5-1 and TRBJ1-1; 7 bases are a match to TRBD1. Per germline, CDR1 SGHRS and CDR2 YFSETQ. This CDR3 comprises 15 residues. The CDR3 loop reads CASSLGSQGYTEALF. The CDR3 DNA sequence: TGCGCCAGCAGCTTGGGGTCACAGGGGTACACTGAAGCTTTATTT.

This chain uses TRBV19 with TRBJ1-5; no firm D call. Germline V lookup: CDR1 LNHDA, CDR2 SQIVND (reference sequence). V was cut by 7 bases and J by 4 bases, with 11 bases left in between. This CDR3 region has 13 residues. In nucleotides, the CDR3 is TGTGCCAGTACTCAGCAGCCAAATCAGCCCCAGCATTTT. It encodes CASTQQPNQPQHF.

This clone was detected only a few times. V gene TRBV12-3 or TRBV12-4 combines with J gene TRBJ1-2, with 9 bases that match TRBD1. Losses at the gene ends were 2 bases for V and 5 bases for J; bases not matched to a gene: 3. CDR3 size: 14 residues. CDR3 residues: CASSLTGGFYGYTF. The CDR3 DNA sequence: TGTGCCAGCAGTTTAACAGGGGGCTTTTATGGCTACACCTTC.

This clone was seen ten or more times. The chain uses TRBV11-3 and TRBJ2-2; TRBD2 matches 16 bases. Germline trimming cut 5 bases from V and 4 bases from J; bases unmatched to any gene: 16. The germline CDR1 and CDR2 sequences are SGHNT and YENEEA. CDR3 length: 21 residues. The CDR3 reads CASSPTPGLAGGGAVTGELFF. CDR3 bases: TGTGCCAGCAGCCCAACGCCGGGACTAGCGGGAGGGGGGGCCGTCACCGGGGAGCTGTTTTTT.

This clone has a handful of counts. CDR3 in amino acids: CASSKSPWGNEQFF. CDR3 in DNA: TGTGCCAGCAGTAAATCACCTTGGGGAAATGAGCAGTTCTTC. The V gene is TRBV6-1, the J gene TRBJ2-1; D gene uncertain. Germline CDR1 MNHNS, CDR2 SASEGT. Trimming shortened V by 5 bases and J by 7 bases, and 15 bases separated the two germline ends. This CDR3 spans 14 amino acids.

This clone was found a few times. V is TRBV10-3 and J is TRBJ2-2; TRBD1 might be the D (5 bases). This CDR3 is built from 16 residues. CDR1 and CDR2 (germline): ENHRY, SYGVKD. Trimming left V 0 bases short and J 3 bases short, with 11 bases between. The CDR3 here is CAISESQGSYTGELFF. The DNA of the CDR3 is TGTGCCATCAGTGAGTCCCAGGGATCGTACACCGGGGAGCTGTTTTTT.

Only a few counts were recorded for this clone. The chain carries TRBV20-1 and TRBJ1-2; 7 nucleotides match TRBD1. Germline V gene data show CDR1 as DFQATT and CDR2 as SNEGSKA (reference sequence). The CDR3 has 14 amino acids. The junction had 8 bases not matched to a gene; V was cut back by 3 bases and J by 4 bases. CDR3 amino acids: CSARGTDVFYGYTF. The CDR3 DNA follows: TGCAGTGCTAGGGGGACAGATGTTTTCTATGGCTACACCTTC.